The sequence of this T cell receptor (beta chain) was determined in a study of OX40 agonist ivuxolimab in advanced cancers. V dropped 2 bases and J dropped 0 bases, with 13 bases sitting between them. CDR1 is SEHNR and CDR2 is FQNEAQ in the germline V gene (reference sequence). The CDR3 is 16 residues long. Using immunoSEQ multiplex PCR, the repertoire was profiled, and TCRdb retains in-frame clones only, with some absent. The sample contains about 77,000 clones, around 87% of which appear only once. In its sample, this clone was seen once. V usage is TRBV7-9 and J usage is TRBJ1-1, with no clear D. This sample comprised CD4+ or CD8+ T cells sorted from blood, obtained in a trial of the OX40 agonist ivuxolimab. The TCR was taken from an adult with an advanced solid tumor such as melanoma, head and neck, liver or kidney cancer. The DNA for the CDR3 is TGTGCCAGCAGCTTAATGGCAGACCTTATGAACACTGAAGCTTTCTTT. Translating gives CASSLMADLMNTEAFF.